The TCR beta chain under discussion was sequenced for a study of Tregs in tolerant kidney transplant recipients (dated by TCRdb to about 2019). Regarding the study in general: Additional Treg samples were obtained from an approximately 3-day mixed lymphocyte reaction with belatacept, in some cases followed by a 5-day donor restimulation, before recipient CD4+CD25+CD127- cells were sorted. During sorting of primary belatacept mixed lymphocyte reaction cultures, recipient cells were distinguished from donor cells with antibodies. The study used TCRbeta sequencing to identify donor-specific regulatory T cells before combined kidney and bone marrow transplantation, then tracked those cells after transplant. TCRbeta repertoire sequencing was used in a few healthy controls to compare several methods for expanding Tregs specific for an allogeneic donor. The research as a whole found: Expanding Tregs with activated donor B cells appeared to identify the most biologically relevant and donor-specific TCRbeta repertoire. Because the study included only a small number of patients, the results must be confirmed in larger populations and under other immunosuppression protocols. Although technical replication error seemed to be minimal, the question of biological reproducibility was not addressed directly.

This clone showed up just a few times. Its antigen has not been determined. Base qualities are not at hand, and no much larger clone is one base apart. Healthy control blood was obtained either as purchased buffy coats or from healthy volunteers. Healthy control blood was separated into PBMCs by Ficoll density gradient and cryopreserved, and patient PBMCs were collected both before and after transplant. For TCRbeta CDR3 sequencing, genomic DNA from the sorted cells was extracted using the QIAGEN DNeasy Blood and Tissue Kit. High-throughput TCRbeta CDR3 sequencing, including PCR amplification with bias correction and internal controls, was performed commercially through immunoSEQ. From the authors' description of their analysis: Unique productive TCRbeta sequences were defined by CDR3 nucleotide sequence where primers matched, and otherwise by CDR3 amino acid sequence together with Vbeta and Jbeta genes. Donor-reactive sequences were defined as at least 5-fold expanded in CFSE-low cells versus unstimulated cells, with frequency of at least 0.01% in CFSE-low cells. Repertoire divergence was quantified by Jensen-Shannon divergence calculated from the top 100 TCRbeta sequences ranked by frequency. When a sample had multiple sequencing runs, each run was corrected for sorting error separately and the runs were then pooled. Drawn from immuneACCESS, this table holds only the in-frame rearrangements with V and J called that TCRdb kept. Clones are partly lost; checked studies trace under half to an unresolved V gene and leave the rest unexplained. The V and J calls and clone size come from that table; D and trimming were worked out from the DNA. In this sample the table shows about 44,000 clones, just under 97% of which occur a single time. The top ten constitute around 0.4% of the sample.

CDR1 is given as SQVTM and CDR2 as ANQGSEA, both from the germline V gene. There are 11 amino acids in the CDR3, from cysteine to phenylalanine inclusive. The read is trimmed to its CDR3 DNA, 33 bases read in frame from base 1. V lost 3 bases and J lost 5 bases; the stretch between them is 7 bases long. Here the chain combines TRBV29-1 and TRBJ1-1; a tentative D call is TRBD1 (5 bases match). This clonotype was obtained from a human donor in good health. Sequenced material: Tregs from blood cultured with allogeneic cells. The CDR3 reads CSVDWGTEAFF. The sequenced DNA is TGCAGCGTTGATTGGGGGACTGAAGCTTTCTTT.